This TCR beta chain is from a study of T-cell memory formation after mild COVID-19. V shed 5 bases, J shed 6 bases, and the junction held 16 bases outside the gene matches. Per the germline V gene, CDR1 is MNHEY and CDR2 is SVGAGI. This CDR3 comprises 17 residues. TCRdb passed the 5' RACE reads through MiXCR, listing each CDR3 protein once. The sample has about 290,000 distinct CDR3 sequences, approximately 15% seen once. The TCR was taken from a man younger than 35 who had mild COVID-19 (a few samples of this study predate the infection). Cell type and time point are not known. Specimen: PBMCs or a T cell subset sorted from them (not recorded which). This chain connects TRBV6-5 to TRBJ1-1; 9 bases match TRBD1. The CDR3 spells CASSPKSGTGLSPEAFF. CDR3 in DNA: TGTGCCAGCAGTCCCAAATCCGGGACAGGGCTCTCTCCTGAAGCTTTCTTT.